This passage covers 31 T cell receptor beta chains from one sample sequenced in a study of molecular identifiers for immune sequencing clone quantification. In TCRdb, the PCR reads were re-called with MiXCR into one record per CDR3 protein. Of about half a million distinct CDR3 sequences in the sample, 25% were seen once. The material sequenced was naive CD8+ T cells from blood, with Jurkat cell RNA spiked in. Documented subset: FACS-sorted CD8+CD4-CCR7+CD45RA+ naive T cells. The receptors here all came from a human donor in good health. Some libraries in this study had Jurkat cell RNA spiked in.

This clonotype was found many times. The genes are TRBV29-1 and TRBJ2-7; tentative D call: TRBD1 (6 bases). Germline CDR1 reads SQVTM; CDR2 reads ANQGSEA. This CDR3 is built from 13 residues. Trimming took 3 bases from V and 5 from J, leaving 14 bases between them. In nucleotides, the CDR3 is TGCAGCGTTGATGGGCAGGGGTCTGACGAGCAGTACTTC. Amino acid sequence: CSVDGQGSDEQYF.

The chain has TRBV2 and TRBJ2-7, with 9 positions matching TRBD2. Germline-derived CDR1 and CDR2 are SNHLY and FYNNEI. The V segment lost 6 bases and the J segment 1 base; nucleotides outside the gene matches: 7. This CDR3 contains 15 residues. This chain's CDR3 is CASSYLLAGSYEQYF. The CDR3 DNA follows: TGTGCCAGCAGCTATCTCCTAGCGGGATCCTACGAGCAGTACTTC.

A note on this clonotype: This may stem from a read error, because a much larger clone lies one nucleotide away. No conserved phenylalanine or tryptophan ends this CDR3, so it is likely a read error. V and J are TRBV7-9 and TRBJ1-4, with D unresolved. Trimming took 1 base from V and 1 from J, leaving 1 base between them. This CDR3 spans 13 amino acids. From germline, CDR1 is SEHNR and CDR2 FQNEAQ (reference sequence). The CDR3 is CASSLETNEKLFL. The CDR3 nucleotides are TGTGCCAGCAGCTTAGAAACTAATGAAAAACTGTTTCTT.

The rearrangement joins TRBV4-1 to TRBJ2-5, with TRBD2 matching over 10 bases. This CDR3 is 15 amino acids long. From germline, CDR1 is MGHRA and CDR2 YSYEKL. The V gene end was trimmed by 1 base and the J gene end by 5 bases; junction bases not matched to a gene: 4. CDR3: CASSQVTSGEETQYF. CDR3 coding DNA: TGCGCCAGCAGCCAAGTCACTAGCGGGGAGGAGACCCAGTACTTC.

This clonotype was picked up a small number of times. The rearrangement joins TRBV6-4 to TRBJ1-5, with 7 bases fitting TRBD1. The CDR3 covers 16 residues. Trimming cost V 6 bases and J 0 bases; bases outside gene matches: 8. Germline CDR1 and CDR2: MRHNA and SNTAGT. As DNA, the CDR3 is TGTGCCAGCAGCGCCCGGACAGGCCTTAGCAATCAGCCCCAGCATTTT. This codes for CASSARTGLSNQPQHF.

The V gene is TRBV19, the J gene TRBJ2-6; TRBD1 agrees at 10 bases. Germline CDR1 LNHDA, CDR2 SQIVND (reference sequence). The CDR3 has 15 residues. J lost 2 bases, V lost 7 bases, and 2 bases had no gene match. For the CDR3, the DNA is TGTGCCAGTACCGGGACAGGGGCTGGGGCCAACGTCCTGACTTTC. It encodes CASTGTGAGANVLTF.

The genes are TRBV7-2 and TRBJ1-6; D is undetermined. Germline lookup yields CDR1 SGHTA and CDR2 FQGNSA. CDR3 length: 15 residues. Trimming cost V 3 bases and J 6 bases, with 12 bases left between them. The CDR3 region is CASSLGWGVNSPLHF. CDR3 DNA sequence: TGTGCCAGCAGCTTGGGGTGGGGAGTTAATTCACCCCTCCACTTT.

This clonotype has at least ten counts. The chain couples TRBV20-1 to TRBJ2-7; maybe TRBD1 (5 bases). V was cut by 0 bases and J by 5 bases, with 14 bases left in between. Germline CDR1 DFQATT, CDR2 SNEGSKA (reference sequence). This CDR3 region has 14 residues. The CDR3 is CSARDWTSRDEQYF. CDR3 coding DNA: TGCAGTGCTAGAGACTGGACAAGTCGCGACGAGCAGTACTTC.

In this sample, this clonotype turned up a few times. V gene TRBV11-2 combines with J gene TRBJ2-1; D possibly corresponds to TRBD2 (7 bases). The germline CDR1 and CDR2 sequences are SGHAT and FQNNGV. V was clipped by 3 bases and J by 2 bases, with 14 bases between them. The CDR3 has 16 amino acids. CDR3 sequence (DNA): TGTGCCAGCAGCTTTTTTTCGGGGGGCACCTACAATGAGCAGTTCTTC. Translating it yields CASSFFSGGTYNEQFF.

The sample holds many counts of this clonotype. The chain has TRBV5-1 and TRBJ2-3; 7 nucleotides match TRBD1. Looked up from germline, CDR1 is SGHRS and CDR2 is YFSETQ. V lost 0 bases, J lost 2 bases, and 6 bases stayed unmatched. This CDR3 comprises 16 residues. The CDR3 DNA reads as TGCGCCAGCAGCTTGGATCGGGACAGAGACACAGATACGCAGTATTTT. Protein product: CASSLDRDRDTDTQYF.

For this clonotype: With a much larger clone just one base away, this may be a read error. V gene TRBV28 combines with J gene TRBJ1-4, with D hard to call. Trimming removed 1 base at V and 4 bases at J, with 7 bases between. The CDR3 sequence is 14 residues long. CDR1 and CDR2 (germline): MDHEN, SYDVKM. DNA for the CDR3: TGTGCCAGCAGTTTATTATCCGATAATGAAAAACTGTTTTTT. Encoded protein: CASSLLSDNEKLFF. The full variable domain, completed using reference TRBV28 and TRBJ1-4, is DVKVTQSSRYLVKRTGEKVFLECVQDMDHENMFWYRQDPGLGLRLIYFSYDVKMKEKGDIPEGYSVSREKKERFSLILESASTNQTSMYLCASSLLSDNEKLFFGSGTQLSVL.

This sequence joins TRBV20-1 and TRBJ2-7; maybe TRBD1 (6 bases). Germline V gene sequence: CDR1 DFQATT, CDR2 SNEGSKA (reference sequence). The V end was cut by 6 bases, the J end by 2 bases, with 14 bases between. The CDR3 is made up of 13 amino acids. The CDR3 protein is CSASPGHPYEQYF. DNA for the CDR3: TGCAGTGCCTCGCCGGGACATCCCTACGAGCAGTACTTC.

Notes on this clonotype: One base away lies a much larger clone, so this may be a sequencing read error. The chain uses TRBV29-1 and TRBJ2-5; the D gene is possibly TRBD2 (5 bases). The CDR3 is 10 residues long. Germline CDR1 and CDR2: SQVTM and ANQGSEA. CDR3 in DNA: TGCAGCGTTCGGGAAGAGCCCCAGTACTTC. Translating it yields CSVREEPQYF. Supplemented by reference TRBV29-1 and TRBJ2-5, the full variable domain reads SAVISQKPSRDICQRGTSLTIQCQVDSQVTMMFWYRQQPGQSLTLIATANQGSEATYESGFVIDKFPISRPNLTFSTLTVSNMSPEDSSIYLCSVREEPQYFGPGTRLLVL.

The chain carries TRBV29-1 and TRBJ2-1, with 8 bases matching TRBD1. CDR1 and CDR2 from the germline V gene are SQVTM and ANQGSEA. The ends lost 8 bases at V and 2 bases at J; junction bases unmatched: 5. The CDR3 is 13 amino acids. CDR3 amino acids: CSSRQGTYNEQFF. CDR3 coding DNA: TGCAGCTCTAGACAGGGGACCTACAATGAGCAGTTCTTC.

The chain recombines TRBV12-3 or TRBV12-4 with TRBJ2-5; D not resolved. The CDR3 totals 14 residues. V lost 0 bases and J lost 5, with 10 bases in between. The CDR3 protein is CASSLAGCTETQYF. CDR3 coding DNA: TGTGCCAGCAGTTTAGCAGGCTGTACGGAGACCCAGTACTTC.

Notes on this clonotype: A single base separates this from a much larger clone, so it may be a read error. CDR3 amino acids: CSAFDRTDYEQYF. For the CDR3, the DNA is TGCAGTGCTTTTGACAGGACGGACTACGAGCAGTACTTC. The V and J genes are TRBV20-1 and TRBJ2-7; possibly TRBD1 for D (6 bases). V gave up 5 bases and J gave up 3 bases, with 14 bases separating them. Per germline, CDR1 DFQATT and CDR2 SNEGSKA (reference sequence). The CDR3 runs 13 residues.

This chain links TRBV11-3 with TRBJ2-7, with a weak D call TRBD1 (5 bases). Germline values: CDR1 SGHNT, CDR2 YENEEA. The CDR3 length is 15 residues. The germline V and J ends were trimmed by 5 bases and 2 bases, with 16 bases remaining between them. CDR3 residues: CASSPKGPRAYEQYF. For the CDR3, the DNA is TGTGCCAGCAGCCCCAAGGGGCCCAGGGCCTACGAGCAGTACTTC.

The chain recombines TRBV6-6 with TRBJ2-4; TRBD1 matches at 7 bases. This CDR3 region has 15 residues. Germline-derived CDR1 and CDR2 are MNHNY and SVGAGI (reference sequence). V gave up 3 bases and J gave up 7 bases; unmatched junction bases: 9. The CDR3 loop is CASSYPPTDRNIQYF. For the CDR3, the DNA is TGTGCCAGCAGTTATCCCCCCACGGACAGGAACATTCAGTACTTC.

This chain uses TRBV24-1 with TRBJ2-2; D unclear. The CDR3 is 17 amino acids. Per germline, CDR1 KGHDR and CDR2 SFDVKD. V gave up 3 bases and J gave up 3 bases, with 16 bases separating them. The CDR3 sequence is CATSDINAGPDTGELFF. The CDR3, as DNA: TGTGCCACCAGTGATATTAACGCAGGCCCTGACACCGGGGAGCTGTTTTTT.

This clonotype was recorded a few times. This sequence joins TRBV18 and TRBJ1-2; D gene ambiguous. The germline V gene has CDR1 KGHSH and CDR2 LQKENI. The CDR3 totals 13 residues. The V gene lost 5 bases and the J gene lost 1 base, with 8 bases spanning the gap. CDR3 protein: CASSGDYNYGYTF. The CDR3 DNA is TGTGCCAGCTCAGGCGATTATAACTATGGCTACACCTTC.

This clonotype was picked up many times. The chain combines TRBV30 with TRBJ2-3, with D unresolved. The CDR3 has 13 residues. CDR1 and CDR2 from the germline V gene are GTSNPN and SVGIG (reference sequence). V was clipped by 1 base and J by 2 bases, with 7 bases between them. The CDR3 nucleotides are TGTGCCTGGAGTGCGACGGTCACAGATACGCAGTATTTT. It is translated as CAWSATVTDTQYF.

This clonotype was detected only a few times. V usage is TRBV13 and J usage is TRBJ2-7, with 13 bases aligning to TRBD2. With V trimmed by 4 bases and J by 2 bases, 8 bases remained unmatched. From germline, CDR1 is PRHDT and CDR2 FYEKMQ (reference sequence). The CDR3 has 17 residues. The CDR3 loop is CASSCQTSGGPPYEQYF. CDR3 nucleotides: TGTGCCAGCAGCTGCCAGACTAGCGGGGGGCCTCCCTACGAGCAGTACTTC. Variable domain in full (rest from reference TRBV13 and TRBJ2-7): AAGVIQSPRHLIKEKRETATLKCYPIPRHDTVYWYQQGPGQDPQFLISFYEKMQSDKGSIPDRFSAQQFSDYHSELNMSSLELGDSALYFCASSCQTSGGPPYEQYFGPGTRLTVT.

CDR3 in amino acids: CSARDMLGPSLGYEQYF. The DNA of the CDR3 is TGCAGTGCTAGAGATATGCTGGGACCATCCCTTGGCTACGAGCAGTACTTC. V usage is TRBV20-1 and J usage is TRBJ2-7, with D perhaps given as TRBD1 or TRBD2 (5 bases each). The CDR3 runs to 17 residues. Trimming took 0 bases from V and 3 from J, leaving 21 bases between them. Germline-derived CDR1 and CDR2 are DFQATT and SNEGSKA (reference sequence).

This clonotype was recorded a few times. The V call is TRBV28, the J call TRBJ1-1, with 10 bases fitting TRBD1. V lost 5 bases, J lost 1 base, and 10 bases stayed unmatched. The V gene's germline CDR1 is MDHEN and CDR2 SYDVKM. The CDR3 consists of 17 residues. The CDR3, as DNA: TGTGCCAGCAGTATGTCCCGGGACAGGGGATGGAACACTGAAGCTTTCTTT. Its translation: CASSMSRDRGWNTEAFF.

Turning to this clonotype: A clone one base away is much larger, so this may be a read error. The chain links TRBV18 to TRBJ2-3; D is possibly TRBD1 or TRBD2 (5 bases each). This CDR3 is built from 15 residues. The V gene's germline CDR1 is KGHSH and CDR2 LQKENI. CDR3 protein: CASSSTGAGTDTQNF. Written as DNA, the CDR3 is TGTGCCAGCTCATCCACCGGGGCCGGCACAGATACGCAGAATTTT.

In regard to this clonotype: A much larger clone differs from this one at a single base, so this may be a read error. The chain couples TRBV27 to TRBJ1-6; a weak D match, TRBD1 (5 bases). Germline V gene data show CDR1 as MNHEY and CDR2 as SMNVEV (reference sequence). The CDR3 is 13 amino acids. Here the CDR3 reads CASSLLGDSPFHF. As DNA, the CDR3 is TGTGCCAGCAGTTTATTAGGGGATTCACCCTTCCACTTT.

This clonotype has more than one count but fewer than ten. The J gene is TRBJ2-1, the V gene TRBV7-9, with TRBD2 matching 11 bases. Germline assignment: CDR1 SEHNR and CDR2 FQNEAQ (reference sequence). CDR3 length: 15 amino acids. The J segment lost 10 bases and the V segment lost 0 bases, leaving 5 bases of the junction unmatched. The CDR3 protein is CASSLASGRAEEQFF. CDR3 nucleotide sequence: TGTGCCAGCAGCTTAGCTAGCGGGAGGGCCGAAGAGCAGTTCTTC.

This clonotype was counted at least ten times. The chain links TRBV6-5 to TRBJ1-2; TRBD1 might be the D (5 bases). With 2 bases removed from V and 6 bases from J, the gap between germline ends came to 13 bases. This CDR3 comprises 14 residues. Germline lookup yields CDR1 MNHEY and CDR2 SVGAGI. CDR3 bases: TGTGCCAGCAGTTACGGGGAACAGGAGGATGGCTACACCTTC. Amino acid sequence: CASSYGEQEDGYTF.

The rearrangement links TRBV12-3 or TRBV12-4 to TRBJ2-3, with TRBD2 matching 7 bases. The CDR3 runs 14 residues. Germline trimming cut 5 bases from V and 4 bases from J; bases unmatched to any gene: 6. CDR3 residues: CASSLGEGADTQYF. CDR3 sequence (DNA): TGTGCCAGCAGTCTCGGGGAGGGAGCAGATACGCAGTATTTT.

A few counts support this clonotype. The CDR3 protein is CASTEGGANEKLFF. The DNA for the CDR3 is TGTGCCAGCACCGAGGGGGGAGCTAATGAAAAACTGTTTTTT. This chain joins TRBV12-3 or TRBV12-4 and TRBJ1-4; a possible D gene is TRBD1 (6 bases). The V gene lost 7 bases and the J gene lost 3 bases, with 12 bases spanning the gap. The CDR3 is 14 residues long.

The chain employs TRBV28 and TRBJ2-7, with 7 positions matching TRBD2. CDR3 length equals 12 residues. V dropped 3 bases and J dropped 12; count of bases not matched to a gene: 8. The germline V gene has CDR1 MDHEN and CDR2 SYDVKM. The CDR3: CASSFTSSGTYF. The CDR3 coding sequence is TGTGCCAGCAGTTTTACGTCTAGCGGTACGTACTTC.